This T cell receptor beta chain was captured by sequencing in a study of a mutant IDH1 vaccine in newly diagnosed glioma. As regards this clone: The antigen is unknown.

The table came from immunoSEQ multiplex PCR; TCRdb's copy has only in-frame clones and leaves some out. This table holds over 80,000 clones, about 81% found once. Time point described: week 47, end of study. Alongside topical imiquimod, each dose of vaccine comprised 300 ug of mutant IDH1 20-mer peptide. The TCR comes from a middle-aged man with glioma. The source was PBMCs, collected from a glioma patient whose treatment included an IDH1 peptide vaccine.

The CDR3 DNA sequence: TGTGCCTGGGATGAGGGCGCAGATACGCAGTATTTT. Translation gives CAWDEGADTQYF. The chain is built from TRBV7-2 and TRBJ2-3; D perhaps matches TRBD2 (5 bases). Between the trimmed V and J ends, which lost 11 bases and 4 bases, there was a span of 13 bases. Germline CDR1 reads SGHTA; CDR2 reads FQGNSA. The CDR3 loop spans 12 amino acids.